This entry is about one TCR beta chain. Allocation to cohorts depended on clinical history reported by the participants. This entry belongs to a study of blood T cell repertoires in COVID-19. Study-level information: Acute and convalescent COVID-19 samples came from the United States, Italy and Spain.

Authors' analysis steps: Amplification with reference gene primers provided the estimates of nucleated cell counts. TCRdb's copy holds only in-frame clones and misses some; the assay was immunoSEQ multiplex PCR. V, J and clone size are those of that table, while D and trimming were read from the DNA. The sample carries roughly 450,000 clones, 90% recorded once. The source is a man aged 18 to 30 who had recovered from COVID-19. The specimen was PBMCs or T cells enriched from blood (not recorded which).

The CDR3 loop is CASSLRSGRVGDTQYF. The CDR3 DNA follows: TGTGCCAGCAGCTTAAGAAGCGGGAGGGTTGGAGATACGCAGTATTTT. The V call is TRBV7-3, the J call TRBJ2-3, with 10 bases that match TRBD2. Germline-derived CDR1 and CDR2 are SGHTA and FQGTGA. There are 16 residues in the CDR3. J gave up 5 bases and V 1 base, and 6 bases lay outside the gene matches. The entire variable domain, with the rest obtained from reference TRBV7-3 and TRBJ2-3, is as follows: GAGVSQTPSNKVTEKGKYVELRCDPISGHTALYWYRQSLGQGPEFLIYFQGTGAADDSGLPNDRFFAVRPEGSVSTLKIQRTERGDSAVYLCASSLRSGRVGDTQYFGPGTRLTVL.